The sequence of this TCR beta chain was determined in a study of blood T cell repertoires in COVID-19. As for the study in general: The origin of the acute and convalescent COVID-19 samples was the United States, Italy and Spain. PBMCs, B-cell-depleted T cells, or T cells were the source of the cDNA or gDNA that made up the material.

The Seattle patients joined while their infection was active and were tracked longitudinally afterward. Original handling: Reference gene primers were amplified, and this amplification served to estimate nucleated cell counts. The assay was immunoSEQ multiplex PCR, and TCRdb's table has in-frame clones only and misses some. V, J and clone size are taken as reported in that table, and D and trimming were inferred from the DNA itself. The table records some 350,000 clones, 87% of them present only once. CDR1 is SGDLS and CDR2 is YYNGEE in the germline V gene. The CDR3 is made up of 16 amino acids. Unmatched junction bases numbered 13, after V lost 4 bases and J lost 3 bases.

Sequencing was performed on peripheral blood. V gene TRBV9 combines with J gene TRBJ2-7; 7 bases agree with TRBD2. The clonotype comes from a woman aged 50 to 65 with COVID-19, enrolled during active disease. CDR3 loop: CASSTQGAGAIYEQYF. The CDR3 DNA follows: TGTGCCAGCAGCACCCAGGGTGCGGGAGCGATCTACGAGCAGTACTTC.